The clone carrying this T cell receptor (beta chain) was seen a single time. Participant-given clinical history determined each cohort assignment. Original analysis: Reference gene primer amplification in the assay estimated nucleated cell counts. Data came from immunoSEQ multiplex PCR; TCRdb stores just in-frame clones and leaves some out. V and J calls and clone size are copied from that table; D and trimming were computed from the DNA. In the table there are 200,000 to 300,000 clones, more than 70% of which are singletons. The data derive from a study of blood T cell repertoires in COVID-19. Study information: T cells, B-cell-depleted T cells, or PBMCs supplied cDNA or gDNA.

The CDR3 length is 14 residues. J gave up 7 bases and V 2 bases, and 7 bases lay outside the gene matches. The germline V gene has CDR1 LGHNA and CDR2 YSLEER. The sample comprised PBMCs or T cells enriched from blood (not recorded which). This TCR came from a woman between 40 and 50 years old with acute COVID-19. The chain combines TRBV4-3 with TRBJ2-5; TRBD2 agrees at 7 bases. The CDR3 loop reads CASSQLYWEGTQYF. CDR3 sequence (DNA): TGCGCCAGCAGCCAACTCTACTGGGAGGGGACCCAGTACTTC.